The subject of this entry is one T cell receptor beta chain. This record comes from a study of early T cells in non-severe SARS-CoV-2 infection. Individual cDNA molecules each received unique molecular identifiers attached to them. TCRdb recomputed calls from the 5' RACE reads with MiXCR, one row per CDR3 protein. The table includes roughly 110,000 distinct CDR3 sequences, around 10% detected once. This receptor was taken from an adult who was a healthcare worker with PCR-confirmed SARS-CoV-2 infection or an uninfected control (not recorded which). Sequenced: whole blood.

The CDR3 nucleotides are TGCAGTGCTACCTGGGCCCCATACAATGAGCAGTTCTTC. Amino acid sequence: CSATWAPYNEQFF. The J gene is TRBJ2-1, the V gene TRBV20-1; D is uncertain. V shed 4 bases and J shed 4 bases, with 11 bases lying between them. The CDR3 covers 13 residues. Per the germline V gene, CDR1 is DFQATT and CDR2 is SNEGSKA (reference sequence).